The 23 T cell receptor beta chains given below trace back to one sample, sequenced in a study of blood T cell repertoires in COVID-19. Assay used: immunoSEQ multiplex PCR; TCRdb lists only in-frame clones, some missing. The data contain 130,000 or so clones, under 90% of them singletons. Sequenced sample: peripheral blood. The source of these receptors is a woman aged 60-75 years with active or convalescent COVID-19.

The DNA of the CDR3 is TGTGCCAGCAGCGGACGAGGGGGACAGACTTTATATTTT. The encoded protein is CASSGRGGQTLYF. The rearrangement joins TRBV7-2 to TRBJ1-3, with TRBD1 matching over 7 bases. The CDR3 extends over 13 amino acids. The germline CDR1 and CDR2 sequences are SGHTA and FQGNSA. The V segment lost 5 bases and the J segment 14 bases; nucleotides outside the gene matches: 12.

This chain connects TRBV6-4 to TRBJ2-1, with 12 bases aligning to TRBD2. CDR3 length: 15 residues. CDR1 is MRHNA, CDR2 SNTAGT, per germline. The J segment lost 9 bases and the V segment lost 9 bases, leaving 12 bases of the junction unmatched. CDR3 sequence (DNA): TGTGCCAGTACCCTGACTAGCGGGAGTTACGGTGAGCAGTTCTTC. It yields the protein CASTLTSGSYGEQFF.

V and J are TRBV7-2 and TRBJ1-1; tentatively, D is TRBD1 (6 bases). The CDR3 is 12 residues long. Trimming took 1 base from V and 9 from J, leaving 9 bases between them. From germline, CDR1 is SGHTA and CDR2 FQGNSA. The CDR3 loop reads CASSLVQGKAFF. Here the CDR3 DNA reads TGTGCCAGCAGCTTAGTACAGGGTAAAGCTTTCTTT. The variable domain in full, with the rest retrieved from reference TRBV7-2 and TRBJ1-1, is GAGVSQSPSNKVTEKGKDVELRCDPISGHTALYWYRQSLGQGLEFLIYFQGNSAPDKSGLPSDRFSAERTGGSVSTLTIQRTQQEDSAVYLCASSLVQGKAFFGQGTRLTVV.

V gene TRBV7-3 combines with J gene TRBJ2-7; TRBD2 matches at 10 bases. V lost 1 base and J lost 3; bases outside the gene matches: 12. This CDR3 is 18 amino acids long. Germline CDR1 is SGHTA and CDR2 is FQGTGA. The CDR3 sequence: CASSLITGLAGVVYEQYF. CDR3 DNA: TGTGCCAGCAGCTTAATAACTGGTCTAGCGGGAGTAGTCTACGAGCAGTACTTC.

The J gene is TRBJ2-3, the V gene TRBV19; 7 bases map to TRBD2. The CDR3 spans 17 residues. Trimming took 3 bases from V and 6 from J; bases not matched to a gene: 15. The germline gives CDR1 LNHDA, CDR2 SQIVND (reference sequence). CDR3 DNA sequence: TGTGCCAGTAGTATGACCGCGCGGGGGAGTAATGGTGATACGCAGTATTTT. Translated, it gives CASSMTARGSNGDTQYF.

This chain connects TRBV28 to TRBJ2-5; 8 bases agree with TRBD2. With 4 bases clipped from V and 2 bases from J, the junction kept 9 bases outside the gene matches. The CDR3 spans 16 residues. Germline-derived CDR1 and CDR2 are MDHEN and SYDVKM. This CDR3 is CASSSLTGGPQETQYF. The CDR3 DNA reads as TGTGCCAGCAGTTCCCTCACGGGAGGGCCTCAAGAGACCCAGTACTTC.

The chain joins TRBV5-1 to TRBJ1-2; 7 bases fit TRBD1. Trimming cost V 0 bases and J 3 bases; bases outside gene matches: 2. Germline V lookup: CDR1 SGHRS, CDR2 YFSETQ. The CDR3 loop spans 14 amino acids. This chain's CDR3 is CASSLGTGDYGYTF. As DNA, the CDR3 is TGCGCCAGCAGCTTGGGTACAGGGGACTATGGCTACACCTTC.

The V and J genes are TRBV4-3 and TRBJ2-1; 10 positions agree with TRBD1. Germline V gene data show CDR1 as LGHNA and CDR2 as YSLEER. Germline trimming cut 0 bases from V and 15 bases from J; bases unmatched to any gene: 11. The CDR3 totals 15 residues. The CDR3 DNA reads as TGCGCCAGCAGCCAAGATGGGACAGGGGTGGAGCCGCGGTTCTTC. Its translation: CASSQDGTGVEPRFF.

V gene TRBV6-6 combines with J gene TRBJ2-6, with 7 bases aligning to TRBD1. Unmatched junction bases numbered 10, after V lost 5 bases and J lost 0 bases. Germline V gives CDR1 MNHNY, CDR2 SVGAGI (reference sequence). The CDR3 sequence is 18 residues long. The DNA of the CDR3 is TGTGCCAGCAGTCCCCGGACAGGAGGCCCCTCTGGGGCCAACGTCCTGACTTTC. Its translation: CASSPRTGGPSGANVLTF.

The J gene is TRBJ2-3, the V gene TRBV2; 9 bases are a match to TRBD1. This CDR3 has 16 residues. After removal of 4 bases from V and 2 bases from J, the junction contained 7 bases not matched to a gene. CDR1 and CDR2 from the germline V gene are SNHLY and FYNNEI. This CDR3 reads CASSVGTGIPTDTQYF. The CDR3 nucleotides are TGTGCCAGCAGTGTAGGGACAGGGATTCCCACAGATACGCAGTATTTT. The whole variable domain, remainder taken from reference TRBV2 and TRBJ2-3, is EPEVTQTPSHQVTQMGQEVILRCVPISNHLYFYWYRQILGQKVEFLVSFYNNEISEKSEIFDDQFSVERPDGSNFTLKIRSTKLEDSAMYFCASSVGTGIPTDTQYFGPGTRLTVL.

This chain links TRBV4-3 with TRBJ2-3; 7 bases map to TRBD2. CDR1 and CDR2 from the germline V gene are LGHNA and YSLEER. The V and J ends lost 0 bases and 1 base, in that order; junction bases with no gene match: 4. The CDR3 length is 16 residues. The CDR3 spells CASSQDRGDGTDTQYF. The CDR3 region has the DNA TGCGCCAGCAGCCAAGATCGGGGGGACGGCACAGATACGCAGTATTTT.

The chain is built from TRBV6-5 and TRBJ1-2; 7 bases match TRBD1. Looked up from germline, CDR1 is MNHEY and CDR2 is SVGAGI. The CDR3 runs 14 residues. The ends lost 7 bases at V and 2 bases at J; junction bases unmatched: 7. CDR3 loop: CASTPTGLNYGYTF. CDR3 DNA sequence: TGTGCCAGCACCCCGACAGGGTTAAACTATGGCTACACCTTC.

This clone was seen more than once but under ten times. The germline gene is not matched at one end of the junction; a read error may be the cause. CDR3 in amino acids: CASRFSAGSMAGELFF. The DNA of the CDR3 is TGCGCCAGCCGCTTTTCAGCAGGTTCGATGGCCGGGGAGCTGTTTTTT. The rearrangement links TRBV5-1 to TRBJ2-2; D uncertain. The CDR3 is 16 amino acids. Germline V gives CDR1 SGHRS, CDR2 YFSETQ.

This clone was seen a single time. CDR3 sequence: CASSLSPGQTTYEQYF. For the CDR3, the DNA is TGTGCCAGCTCACTTTCTCCGGGACAGACCACCTACGAGCAGTACTTC. V usage is TRBV18 and J usage is TRBJ2-7; 7 positions agree with TRBD1. Germline values: CDR1 KGHSH, CDR2 LQKENI. This CDR3 is 16 amino acids long. V dropped 4 bases and J dropped 2; count of bases not matched to a gene: 11.

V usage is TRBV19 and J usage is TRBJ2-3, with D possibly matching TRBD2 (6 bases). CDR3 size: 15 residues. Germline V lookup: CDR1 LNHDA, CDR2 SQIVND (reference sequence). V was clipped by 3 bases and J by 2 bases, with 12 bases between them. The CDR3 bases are TGTGCCAGTAGTATTCGGCGGGGACCCACAGATACGCAGTATTTT. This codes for CASSIRRGPTDTQYF.

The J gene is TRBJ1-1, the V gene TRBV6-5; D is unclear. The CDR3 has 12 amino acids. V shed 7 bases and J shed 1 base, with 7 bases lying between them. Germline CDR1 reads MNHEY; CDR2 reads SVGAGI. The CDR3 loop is CASTRGNTEAFF. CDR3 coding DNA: TGTGCCAGCACCCGCGGGAACACTGAAGCTTTCTTT.

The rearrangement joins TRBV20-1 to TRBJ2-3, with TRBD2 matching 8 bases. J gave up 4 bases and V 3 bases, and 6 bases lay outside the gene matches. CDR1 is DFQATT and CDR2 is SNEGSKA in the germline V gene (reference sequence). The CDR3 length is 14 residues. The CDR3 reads CSASSGMDADTQYF. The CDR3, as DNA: TGCAGTGCTAGTAGCGGGATGGATGCAGATACGCAGTATTTT.

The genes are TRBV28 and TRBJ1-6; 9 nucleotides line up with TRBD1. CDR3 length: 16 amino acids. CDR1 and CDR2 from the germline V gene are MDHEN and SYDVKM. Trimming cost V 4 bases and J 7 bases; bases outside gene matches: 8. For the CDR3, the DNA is TGTGCCAGCAGTTGGTCGGGACAGGGAATAAATTCACCCCTCCACTTT. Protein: CASSWSGQGINSPLHF.

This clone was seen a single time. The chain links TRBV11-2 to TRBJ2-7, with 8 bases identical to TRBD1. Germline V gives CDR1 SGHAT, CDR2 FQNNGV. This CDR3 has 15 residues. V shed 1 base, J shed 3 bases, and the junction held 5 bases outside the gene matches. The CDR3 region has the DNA TGTGCCAGCAGCTTAGGACAGGGGACATTCTACGAGCAGTACTTC. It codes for CASSLGQGTFYEQYF.

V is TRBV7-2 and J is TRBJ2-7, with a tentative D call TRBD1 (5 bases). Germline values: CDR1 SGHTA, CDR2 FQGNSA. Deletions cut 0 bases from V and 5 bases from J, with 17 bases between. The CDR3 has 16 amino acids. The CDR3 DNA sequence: TGTGCCAGCAGCTTAGCGCAGGGCGGACCCCGGGACGAGCAGTACTTC. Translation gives CASSLAQGGPRDEQYF.

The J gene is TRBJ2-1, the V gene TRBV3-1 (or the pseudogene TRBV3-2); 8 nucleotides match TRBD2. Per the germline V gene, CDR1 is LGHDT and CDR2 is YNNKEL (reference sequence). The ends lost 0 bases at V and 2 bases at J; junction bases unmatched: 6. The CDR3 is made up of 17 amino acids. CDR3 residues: CASSQDVPGGAYNEQFF. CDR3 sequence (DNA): TGTGCCAGCAGCCAAGATGTCCCGGGAGGGGCCTACAATGAGCAGTTCTTC.

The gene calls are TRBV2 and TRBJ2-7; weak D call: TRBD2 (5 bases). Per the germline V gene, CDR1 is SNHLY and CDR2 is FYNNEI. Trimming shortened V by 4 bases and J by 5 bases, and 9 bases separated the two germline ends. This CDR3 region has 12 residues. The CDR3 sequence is CASSGTRDEQYV. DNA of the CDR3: TGTGCCAGCAGTGGGACGAGGGACGAGCAGTACGTC.

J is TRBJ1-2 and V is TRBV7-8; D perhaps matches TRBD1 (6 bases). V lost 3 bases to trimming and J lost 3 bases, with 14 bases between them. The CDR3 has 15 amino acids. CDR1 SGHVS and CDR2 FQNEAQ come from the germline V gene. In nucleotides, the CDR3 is TGTGCCAGCAGCTTCCCCTGGACAGACTACTATGGCTACACCTTC. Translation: CASSFPWTDYYGYTF.